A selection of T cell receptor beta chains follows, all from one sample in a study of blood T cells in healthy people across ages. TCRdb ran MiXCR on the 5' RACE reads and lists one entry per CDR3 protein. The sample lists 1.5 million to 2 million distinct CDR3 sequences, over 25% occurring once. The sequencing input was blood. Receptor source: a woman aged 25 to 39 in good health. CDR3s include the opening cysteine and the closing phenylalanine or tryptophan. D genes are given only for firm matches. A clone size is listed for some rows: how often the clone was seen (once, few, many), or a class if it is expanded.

CDR3: CASSKTGKSSYEQYF
DNA: TGTGCCAGCAGTAAGACAGGCAAGAGCTCCTACGAGCAGTACTTC
length: 15
D: .
J: TRBJ2-7
size: .
V: TRBV6-5

CDR3: CASSFDNPTEAFF
DNA: TGCGCCAGCAGTTTTGACAATCCGACCGAAGCTTTCTTT
length: 13
D: .
J: TRBJ1-1
size: few
V: TRBV10-1

CDR3: CASSLGQENNEQFF
DNA: TGTGCCAGCAGCTTGGGACAGGAAAACAATGAGCAGTTCTTC
length: 14
D: .
J: TRBJ2-1
size: .
V: TRBV5-4

CDR3: CASSLQMAGCTTEAFF
DNA: TGCGCCAGCAGCTTGCAGATGGCAGGGTGCACCACTGAAGCTTTCTTT
length: 16
D: .
J: TRBJ1-1
size: .
V: TRBV5-1

CDR3: CASTYGWGGELFF
DNA: TGTGCCAGCACCTACGGTTGGGGCGGGGAGCTGTTTTTT
length: 13
D: .
J: TRBJ2-2
size: .
V: TRBV7-9

CDR3: CASRKGGGDQPQHF
DNA: TGTGCCAGCAGGAAGGGGGGGGGCGATCAGCCCCAGCATTTT
length: 14
D: .
J: TRBJ1-5
size: .
V: TRBV27

CDR3: CSAGHGGSEQYF
DNA: TGCAGTGCAGGTCACGGGGGGAGCGAGCAGTACTTC
length: 12
D: TRBD2
J: TRBJ2-7
size: .
V: TRBV20-1

CDR3: CASSKGSGIAKNIQYF
DNA: TGTGCCAGCAGCAAAGGGTCGGGGATAGCCAAAAACATTCAGTACTTC
length: 16
D: .
J: TRBJ2-4
size: .
V: TRBV21-1

CDR3: CASRYRGGVSTDTQYF
DNA: TGCGCCAGCAGGTACCGTGGGGGAGTGAGCACAGATACGCAGTATTTT
length: 16
D: .
J: TRBJ2-3
size: few
V: TRBV5-1

CDR3: CASRPTRQDWNTEAFF
DNA: TGTGCCAGCAGACCTACCCGACAGGACTGGAACACTGAAGCTTTCTTT
length: 16
D: .
J: TRBJ1-1
size: .
V: TRBV6-5

CDR3: CASRAGTGGNEQFF
DNA: TGCGCCAGCAGAGCCGGGACAGGGGGGAATGAGCAGTTCTTC
length: 14
D: TRBD1
J: TRBJ2-1
size: many
V: TRBV5-1

CDR3: CASSLRLAGAQETQHF
DNA: TGTGCCAGCAGCTTACGACTAGCGGGGGCCCAGGAGACCCAGCACTTC
length: 16
D: TRBD2
J: TRBJ2-5
size: .
V: TRBV5-6

CDR3: CASSIGQGPNYGYTF
DNA: TGTGCCAGCAGCATCGGGCAGGGACCCAACTATGGCTACACCTTC
length: 15
D: .
J: TRBJ1-2
size: .
V: TRBV7-8

CDR3: CATSRDRFGPSYNEQFF
DNA: TGTGCCACCAGCAGAGATCGTTTCGGGCCCTCCTACAATGAGCAGTTCTTC
length: 17
D: .
J: TRBJ2-1
size: .
V: TRBV15

CDR3: CAIRPDTTVQDTQYF
DNA: TGTGCCATCAGGCCCGACACGACAGTGCAAGATACGCAGTATTTT
length: 15
D: .
J: TRBJ2-3
size: few
V: TRBV10-3

CDR3: CASSQEAGAHINEQFF
DNA: TGCGCCAGCAGCCAAGAAGCGGGAGCCCACATCAATGAGCAGTTCTTC
length: 16
D: TRBD2
J: TRBJ2-1
size: few
V: TRBV4-3

CDR3: CSARDLSANQPQHF
DNA: TGCAGTGCTAGAGATCTTTCAGCCAATCAGCCCCAGCATTTT
length: 14
D: .
J: TRBJ1-5
size: few
V: TRBV20-1

CDR3: CATSSRYGTSNEQFF
DNA: TGTGCCACCAGCAGTAGATACGGGACAAGCAATGAGCAGTTCTTC
length: 15
D: .
J: TRBJ2-1
size: few
V: TRBV15

CDR3: CASPGGFEAFF
DNA: TGTGCCAGCCCAGGAGGGTTTGAAGCTTTCTTT
length: 11
D: .
J: TRBJ1-1
size: few
V: TRBV12-3/TRBV12-4

CDR3: CASSFLTTSGGANEQFF
DNA: TGTGCCAGCAGTTTCCTTACGACTAGCGGGGGTGCTAATGAGCAGTTCTTC
length: 17
D: TRBD2
J: TRBJ2-1
size: many
V: TRBV6-5

CDR3: CATSRWDYNEQFF
DNA: TGTGCCACCAGCAGATGGGACTACAATGAGCAGTTCTTC
length: 13
D: .
J: TRBJ2-1
size: few
V: TRBV15

CDR3: CASRGHTATSEQYF
DNA: TGCGCCAGCAGGGGACACACAGCAACCTCCGAGCAGTACTTC
length: 14
D: .
J: TRBJ2-7
size: .
V: TRBV5-1

CDR3: CASSLKRGGAKDIQYF
DNA: TGTGCCAGCAGCCTAAAGCGGGGGGGGGCCAAGGACATTCAGTACTTC
length: 16
D: TRBD2
J: TRBJ2-4
size: many
V: TRBV7-2

CDR3: CATSRDRETGVETQYF
DNA: TGTGCCACCAGCAGAGATCGGGAGACAGGGGTGGAGACCCAGTACTTC
length: 16
D: TRBD1
J: TRBJ2-5
size: .
V: TRBV15

CDR3: CASNGGETQYF
DNA: TGTGCCAGCAACGGTGGAGAGACCCAGTACTTC
length: 11
D: .
J: TRBJ2-5
size: .
V: TRBV3-1

CDR3: CASSGFGRVETQYF
DNA: TGTGCCAGCAGTGGGTTTGGCAGGGTGGAGACCCAGTACTTC
length: 14
D: .
J: TRBJ2-5
size: .
V: TRBV25-1

CDR3: CSARTSGGGFYNEQFF
DNA: TGCAGTGCTAGGACTAGCGGGGGGGGCTTCTACAATGAGCAGTTCTTC
length: 16
D: TRBD2
J: TRBJ2-1
size: few
V: TRBV20-1

CDR3: CAISGTGATEAFF
DNA: TGTGCCATCAGTGGTACTGGAGCCACTGAAGCTTTCTTT
length: 13
D: .
J: TRBJ1-1
size: few
V: TRBV10-3

CDR3: CASSYSNFRIGTGNTIYF
DNA: TGTGCCAGCAGTTACTCGAATTTCCGGATTGGGACTGGAAACACCATATATTTT
length: 18
D: .
J: TRBJ1-3
size: .
V: TRBV6-5

CDR3: CASSSGTSVYEQYF
DNA: TGTGCCAGCAGCTCCGGGACTAGCGTCTACGAGCAGTACTTC
length: 14
D: TRBD2
J: TRBJ2-7
size: many
V: TRBV7-2

CDR3: CSAHGTEGNTIYF
DNA: TGCAGTGCGCATGGGACAGAAGGAAACACCATATATTTT
length: 13
D: TRBD1
J: TRBJ1-3
size: .
V: TRBV20-1

CDR3: CASSLASGADTQYF
DNA: TGTGCCAGCAGCTTAGCGTCAGGGGCAGATACGCAGTATTTT
length: 14
D: .
J: TRBJ2-3
size: .
V: TRBV7-3

CDR3: CASSFRTPFSEQYF
DNA: TGTGCCAGCAGTTTCAGGACCCCCTTCAGTGAGCAGTACTTC
length: 14
D: .
J: TRBJ2-7
size: many
V: TRBV12-3/TRBV12-4

CDR3: CSARDGDRRQPQHF
DNA: TGCAGTGCTAGAGATGGGGACCGTCGTCAGCCCCAGCATTTT
length: 14
D: .
J: TRBJ1-5
size: few
V: TRBV20-1

CDR3: CASSSGLRMDYTF
DNA: TGCGCCAGCAGCTCCGGACTGCGGATGGACTACACCTTC
length: 13
D: .
J: TRBJ1-2
size: few
V: TRBV5-1

CDR3: CASSLGPHNNSPLHF
DNA: TGCGCCAGCAGCTTGGGGCCTCATAATAATTCACCCCTCCACTTT
length: 15
D: .
J: TRBJ1-6
size: .
V: TRBV5-1

CDR3: CANSQESGESSYNEQFF
DNA: TGCGCCAACAGCCAAGAGTCCGGGGAATCCTCCTACAATGAGCAGTTCTTC
length: 17
D: .
J: TRBJ2-1
size: .
V: TRBV4-1

CDR3: CASSALVGSGYNEQFF
DNA: TGTGCCAGCAGTGCCCTGGTTGGGAGTGGTTACAATGAGCAGTTCTTC
length: 16
D: .
J: TRBJ2-1
size: .
V: TRBV12-3/TRBV12-4

CDR3: CASSLALGTTNEKLFF
DNA: TGTGCCAGCAGCTTAGCTCTGGGGACAACTAATGAAAAACTGTTTTTT
length: 16
D: .
J: TRBJ1-4
size: .
V: TRBV7-9

CDR3: CASSQLTGFGTEAFF
DNA: TGCGCCAGCAGCCAACTGACGGGGTTCGGTACTGAAGCTTTCTTT
length: 15
D: .
J: TRBJ1-1
size: .
V: TRBV4-3

CDR3: CASSHPPDRDDGYTF
DNA: TGTGCCAGCAGCCACCCTCCGGACAGGGACGATGGCTACACCTTC
length: 15
D: TRBD1
J: TRBJ1-2
size: few
V: TRBV3-1

CDR3: CASSQTSRATGELFF
DNA: TGTGCCAGCAGCCAGACTAGCCGGGCGACCGGGGAGCTGTTTTTT
length: 15
D: TRBD2
J: TRBJ2-2
size: .
V: TRBV4-2

CDR3: CAISPGQGRDEQYF
DNA: TGTGCCATCAGCCCGGGACAGGGTAGGGACGAGCAGTACTTC
length: 14
D: TRBD1
J: TRBJ2-7
size: once
V: TRBV10-3

CDR3: CSVLGALNTEAFF
DNA: TGCAGCGTTCTGGGGGCCTTGAACACTGAAGCTTTCTTT
length: 13
D: .
J: TRBJ1-1
size: .
V: TRBV29-1

CDR3: CASSQDGAGGTGELFF
DNA: TGCGCCAGCAGCCAAGATGGGGCTGGGGGGACCGGGGAGCTGTTTTTT
length: 16
D: .
J: TRBJ2-2
size: .
V: TRBV4-3

CDR3: CASSLVRARTDTQYF
DNA: TGTGCCAGCAGTTTGGTTAGAGCCCGAACAGATACGCAGTATTTT
length: 15
D: .
J: TRBJ2-3
size: once
V: TRBV12-3/TRBV12-4

CDR3: CSVDGTGDYEQYF
DNA: TGCAGCGTTGATGGGACAGGAGACTACGAGCAGTACTTC
length: 13
D: TRBD1
J: TRBJ2-7
size: .
V: TRBV29-1

CDR3: CASSPPGSSWGETQYF
DNA: TGTGCCAGCAGCCCCCCCGGGTCTAGCTGGGGAGAGACCCAGTACTTC
length: 16
D: .
J: TRBJ2-5
size: .
V: TRBV7-2